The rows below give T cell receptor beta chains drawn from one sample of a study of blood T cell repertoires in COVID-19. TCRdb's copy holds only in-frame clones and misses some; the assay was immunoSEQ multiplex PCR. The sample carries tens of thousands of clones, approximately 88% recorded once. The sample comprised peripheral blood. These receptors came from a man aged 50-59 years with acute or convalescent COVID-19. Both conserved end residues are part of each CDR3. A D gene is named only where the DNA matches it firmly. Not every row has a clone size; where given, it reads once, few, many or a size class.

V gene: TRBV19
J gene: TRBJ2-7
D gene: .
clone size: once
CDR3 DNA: TGTGCCAGTAGTATAGGGGCAGGGGAAGCCTACGAGCAGTACTTC
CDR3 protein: CASSIGAGEAYEQYF

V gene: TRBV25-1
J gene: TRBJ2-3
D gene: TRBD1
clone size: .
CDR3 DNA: TGTGCCAGCACAGGGGGCAACACAGATACGCAGTATTTT
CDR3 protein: CASTGGNTDTQYF

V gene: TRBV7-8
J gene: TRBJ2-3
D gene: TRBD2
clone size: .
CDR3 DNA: TGTGCCAGCAGCTTAGGGACTAGCGGTAGCACAGATACGCAGTATTTT
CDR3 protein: CASSLGTSGSTDTQYF

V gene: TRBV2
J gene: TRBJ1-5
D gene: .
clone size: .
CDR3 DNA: TGTGCCAGCAGTGGCAGGGGATACGGCAATCAGCCCCAGCATTTT
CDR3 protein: CASSGRGYGNQPQHF

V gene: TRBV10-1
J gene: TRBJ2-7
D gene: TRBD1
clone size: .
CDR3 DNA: TGCGCCAGCAGTGAGTTGGGGGCACAGGGGGAGCAGTACTTC
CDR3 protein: CASSELGAQGEQYF

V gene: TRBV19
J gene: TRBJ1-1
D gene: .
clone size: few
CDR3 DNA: TGTGCCAGTAGTGGGGGGGCTGATCCGAACACTGAAGCTTTCTTT
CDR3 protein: CASSGGADPNTEAFF

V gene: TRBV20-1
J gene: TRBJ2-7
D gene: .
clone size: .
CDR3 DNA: TGCAGTGCTAGTGACGGTTCAGGCTACGAGCAGTACTTC
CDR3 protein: CSASDGSGYEQYF

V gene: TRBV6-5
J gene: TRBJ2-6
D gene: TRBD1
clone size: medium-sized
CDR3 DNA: TGTGCCAGCGGGACAGGTGGGGCCAACGTCCTGACTTTC
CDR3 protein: CASGTGGANVLTF

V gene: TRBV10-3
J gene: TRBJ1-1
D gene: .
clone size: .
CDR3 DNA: TGTGCCATCAGTGAGAGAGAGGGGGTATGGAACACTGAAGCTTTCTTT
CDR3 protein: CAISEREGVWNTEAFF

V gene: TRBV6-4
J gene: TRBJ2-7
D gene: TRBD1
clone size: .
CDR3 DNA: TGTGCCAGCAGCCAACATCCCGGGACAGCCTACGAGCAGTACTTC
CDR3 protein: CASSQHPGTAYEQYF

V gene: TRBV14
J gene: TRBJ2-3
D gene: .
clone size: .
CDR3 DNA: TGTGCCAGCAGCGTCCGACAGGATAGCACAGATACGCAGTATTTT
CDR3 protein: CASSVRQDSTDTQYF

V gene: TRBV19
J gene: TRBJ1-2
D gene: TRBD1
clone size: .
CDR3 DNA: TGTGCCAGTAGTATCGGGACAGGAGACTATGGCTACACCTTC
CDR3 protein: CASSIGTGDYGYTF

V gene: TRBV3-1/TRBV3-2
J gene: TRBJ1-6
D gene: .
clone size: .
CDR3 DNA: TGTGCCAGCAGCCAGGGGACTAGTTCACCCCTCCACTTT
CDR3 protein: CASSQGTSSPLHF

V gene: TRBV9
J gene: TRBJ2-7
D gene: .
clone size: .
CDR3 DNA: TGTGCCAGCAGCCCTTGGCAGGGATACTACGAGCAGTACTTC
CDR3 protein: CASSPWQGYYEQYF

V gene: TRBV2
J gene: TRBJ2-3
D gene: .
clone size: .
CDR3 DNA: TGTGCCAGCAGTGAATTCTATCCAACGACAGATACGCAGTATTTT
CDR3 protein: CASSEFYPTTDTQYF

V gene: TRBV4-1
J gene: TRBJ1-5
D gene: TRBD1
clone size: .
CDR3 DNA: TGCGCCAGCAGCCAGGGGACAGGCGGCAATCAGCCCCAGCATTTT
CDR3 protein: CASSQGTGGNQPQHF

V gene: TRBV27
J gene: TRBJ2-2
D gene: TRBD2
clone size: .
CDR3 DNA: TGTGCCAGCAGTTCGACTAGCGTTATGAACACCGGGGAGCTGTTTTTT
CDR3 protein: CASSSTSVMNTGELFF

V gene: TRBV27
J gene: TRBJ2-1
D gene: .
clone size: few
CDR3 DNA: TGTGCCAGCAGCAATATGTCGGTTCTGCGCTCCTACAATGAGCAGTTCTTC
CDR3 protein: CASSNMSVLRSYNEQFF

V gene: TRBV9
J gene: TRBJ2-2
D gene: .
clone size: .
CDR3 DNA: TGTGCCAGCAATGCGAGAGGGAGCGGTACCGGGGAGCTGTTTTTT
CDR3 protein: CASNARGSGTGELFF

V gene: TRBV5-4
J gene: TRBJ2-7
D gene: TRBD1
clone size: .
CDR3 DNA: TGTGCCAGCAGCTTCGGGACAGGGGGTCCAGAGGAGCAGTACTTC
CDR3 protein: CASSFGTGGPEEQYF

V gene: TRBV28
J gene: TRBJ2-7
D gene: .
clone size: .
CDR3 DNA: TGTGCCAGCAGTTTAACAGGGACCTCCTACGAGCAGTACTTC
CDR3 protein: CASSLTGTSYEQYF

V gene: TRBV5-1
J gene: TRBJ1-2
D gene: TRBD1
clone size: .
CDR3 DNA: TGCGCCAGCAGCTTGGGACAGGGGCTCTTATCGGGGGGCTACACCTTC
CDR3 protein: CASSLGQGLLSGGYTF

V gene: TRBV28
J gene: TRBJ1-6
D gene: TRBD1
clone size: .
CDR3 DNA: TGTGCCAGCAGTTTATATACTGCAGGGGGCTGGGCTTCACCCCTCCACTTT
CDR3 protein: CASSLYTAGGWASPLHF

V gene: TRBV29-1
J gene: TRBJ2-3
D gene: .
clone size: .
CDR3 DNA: TGCAGCGTATGGATAGGGCTGTCCAGGACTCGGGAAAATACGCAGTATTTT
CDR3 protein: CSVWIGLSRTRENTQYF

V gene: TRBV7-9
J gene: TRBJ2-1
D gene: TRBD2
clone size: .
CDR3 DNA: TGTGCCAGCAGTTCTCGGACTAGCGGGCCTGAGCAGTTCTTC
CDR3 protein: CASSSRTSGPEQFF

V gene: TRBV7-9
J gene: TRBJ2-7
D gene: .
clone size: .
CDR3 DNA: TGTGCCAGCAGCCCAAGAGGTCGGGGGAGCCCCTACGAGCAGTACTTC
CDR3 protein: CASSPRGRGSPYEQYF

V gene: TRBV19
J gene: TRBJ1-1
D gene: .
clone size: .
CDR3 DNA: TGTGCCAGTAGGAGGACAAACAGGGAAGCTTTCTTT
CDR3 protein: CASRRTNREAFF

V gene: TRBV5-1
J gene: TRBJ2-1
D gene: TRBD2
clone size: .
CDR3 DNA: TGCGCCAGCAGCCCGAGGGGCGGGGGGGCTGGTGAGCAGTTCTTC
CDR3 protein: CASSPRGGGAGEQFF

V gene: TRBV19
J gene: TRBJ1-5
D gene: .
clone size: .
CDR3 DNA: TGTGCCAGTAGTATAGCCGGCAATCAGCCCCAGCATTTT
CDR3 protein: CASSIAGNQPQHF

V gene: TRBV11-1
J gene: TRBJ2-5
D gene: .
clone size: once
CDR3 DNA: TGTGCCAGCAGCTTAAGAGGTGGAAAGGAGACCCAGTACTTC
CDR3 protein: CASSLRGGKETQYF

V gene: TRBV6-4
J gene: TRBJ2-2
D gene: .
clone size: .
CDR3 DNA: TGTGCCAGCAGTGCAGGGGAAACCGGGGAGCTGTTTTTT
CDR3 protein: CASSAGETGELFF

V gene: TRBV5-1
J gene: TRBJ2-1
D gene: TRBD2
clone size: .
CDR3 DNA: TGCGCCAGCAGCTTGGGGTGGTCAGCGGGGGGGTACAATGAGCAGTTCTTC
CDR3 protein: CASSLGWSAGGYNEQFF

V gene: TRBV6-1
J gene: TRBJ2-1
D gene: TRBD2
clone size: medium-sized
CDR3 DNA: TGTGCCAGCAGCGCTAGCGGGCCAGAGCAGTTCTTC
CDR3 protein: CASSASGPEQFF

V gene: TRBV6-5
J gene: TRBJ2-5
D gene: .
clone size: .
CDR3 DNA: TGTGCCAGTTCTCAGTCGACTGAGACCCAGTACTTC
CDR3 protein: CASSQSTETQYF

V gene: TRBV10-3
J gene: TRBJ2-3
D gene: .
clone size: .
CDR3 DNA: TGTGCCATCAGGAGGGGGGGGAGCCCCGGAACAGATACGCAGTATTTT
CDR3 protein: CAIRRGGSPGTDTQYF

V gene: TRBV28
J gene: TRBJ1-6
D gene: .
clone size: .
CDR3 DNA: TGTGCCAGCACCCTCGAGAGCTCCTATAATTCACCCCTCCACTTT
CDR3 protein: CASTLESSYNSPLHF

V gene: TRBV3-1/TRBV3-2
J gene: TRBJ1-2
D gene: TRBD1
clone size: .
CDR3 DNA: TGTGCCAGCAGCCCATGGGACAGCGGAGCCTATGGCTACACCTTC
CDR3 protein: CASSPWDSGAYGYTF

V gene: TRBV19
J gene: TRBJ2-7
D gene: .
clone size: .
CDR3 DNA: TGTGCCAGTAGTAAAGGAGGGGCCTACGAGCAGTACTTC
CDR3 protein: CASSKGGAYEQYF

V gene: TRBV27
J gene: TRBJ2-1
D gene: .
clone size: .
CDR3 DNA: TGTGCCAGCACGCAAAATGCGATGGGAGCTATGAATGAGCAGTTCTTC
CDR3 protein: CASTQNAMGAMNEQFF

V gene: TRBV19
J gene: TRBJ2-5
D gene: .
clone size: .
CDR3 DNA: TGTGCCAGTAGTATAGCACGGGGGTTGAGAGAGACCCAGTACTTC
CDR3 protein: CASSIARGLRETQYF

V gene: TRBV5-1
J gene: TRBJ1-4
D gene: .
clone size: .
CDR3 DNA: TGCGCCAGCAGCTTTGAGGGCAACAGTAATGAAAAACTGTTTTTT
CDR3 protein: CASSFEGNSNEKLFF

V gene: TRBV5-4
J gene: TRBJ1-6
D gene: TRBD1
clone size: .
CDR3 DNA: TGTGCCAGCAGCTTGGCATCAGGGGACAGTTCACCCCTCCACTTT
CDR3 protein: CASSLASGDSSPLHF

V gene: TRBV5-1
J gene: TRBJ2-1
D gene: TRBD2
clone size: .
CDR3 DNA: TGCGCCAGCAGCTTGGTCAGTAGCGGGAGTGTCGATGAGCAGTTCTTC
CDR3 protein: CASSLVSSGSVDEQFF

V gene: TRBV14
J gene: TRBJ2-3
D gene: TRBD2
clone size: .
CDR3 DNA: TGTGCCAGCAGCCACCGGACTAGCGGGGTTGGCACAGATACGCAGTATTTT
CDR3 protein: CASSHRTSGVGTDTQYF

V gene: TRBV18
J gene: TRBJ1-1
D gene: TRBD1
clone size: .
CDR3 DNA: TGTGCCAGCTCGGGGACAGGGGACACTGAAGCTTTCTTT
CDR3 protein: CASSGTGDTEAFF

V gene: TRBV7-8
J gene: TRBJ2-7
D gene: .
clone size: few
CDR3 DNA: TGTGCCAGCAGCTTAATAGGGAAATACGGGGAGGAGCCCTACGAGCAGTACTTC
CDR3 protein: CASSLIGKYGEEPYEQYF

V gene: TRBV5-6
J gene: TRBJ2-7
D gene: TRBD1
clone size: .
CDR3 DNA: TGTGCCAGCAGCACCGGGACAGGGTTATACGAGCAGTACTTC
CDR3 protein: CASSTGTGLYEQYF